One sample yielded the 10 T cell receptor beta chains listed below, sequenced in a study of T cell responses to AZD1222 COVID-19 vaccine. This table comes from immunoSEQ multiplex PCR, and its TCRdb copy is limited to in-frame clones, with some not included. The table includes 110,000 to 150,000 clones, roughly 92% detected once. The sequences come from peripheral blood, collected on day 0 of AZD1222 vaccination. Receptor source: an adult in good health.

This clone was found a few times. Here the CDR3 reads CAPARGVRDNQPQHF. The CDR3 nucleotides are TGTGCCCCGGCAAGGGGGGTAAGGGACAATCAGCCCCAGCATTTT. The chain couples TRBV7-4 to TRBJ1-5; D might be TRBD1 (6 bases). The ends were cut back, 11 bases at V and 3 bases at J, with 20 bases in the middle. The germline gives CDR1 SGHVT, CDR2 SQSDAQ. The CDR3 is 15 amino acids.

The V call is TRBV28, the J call TRBJ1-5; weak D call: TRBD1 (6 bases). V lost 4 bases and J 4 bases, leaving 11 bases between the germline ends. Germline lookup yields CDR1 MDHEN and CDR2 SYDVKM. The CDR3 length is 14 residues. This chain's CDR3 is CASSSTGWNQPQHF. In nucleotides, the CDR3 is TGTGCCAGCAGTTCTACAGGGTGGAATCAGCCCCAGCATTTT.

V and J are TRBV15 and TRBJ2-7; TRBD1 might be the D (5 bases). Germline CDR1 reads LNHNV; CDR2 reads YYDKDF (reference sequence). This CDR3 contains 14 residues. The V gene lost 5 bases and the J gene lost 10 bases, with 21 bases spanning the gap. The CDR3 DNA reads TGTGCCACCAGCGGCTACTTGACAGACAGATTACAGTACTTC. Residues: CATSGYLTDRLQYF.

This chain joins TRBV7-9 and TRBJ1-2, with no clear D. This CDR3 comprises 16 residues. V lost 5 bases and J lost 1, with 17 bases in between. Germline V gene data show CDR1 as SEHNR and CDR2 as FQNEAQ (reference sequence). Here the CDR3 reads CASSPPLFRVNYGYTF. The CDR3 nucleotides read TGTGCCAGCAGCCCCCCCCTCTTTCGTGTTAACTATGGCTACACCTTC.

The table lists this clone with a count of one. CDR3 residues: CASSTVLQVTEAFF. As DNA, the CDR3 is TGTGCCAGCAGCACGGTCTTACAGGTCACTGAAGCTTTCTTT. The chain joins TRBV5-4 to TRBJ1-1; a weak D match, TRBD1 (5 bases). Deletions cut 4 bases from V and 4 bases from J, with 14 bases between. Per the germline V gene, CDR1 is SGHNT and CDR2 is YYREEE (reference sequence). The CDR3 covers 14 residues.

The rearrangement joins TRBV4-1 to TRBJ1-4; the D gene is possibly TRBD1 (6 bases). CDR3 length equals 17 residues. Germline V gene sequence: CDR1 MGHRA, CDR2 YSYEKL. V lost 1 base and J lost 8, with 20 bases in between. CDR3 sequence: CASSQATVGGRLEKLFF. In nucleotides, the CDR3 is TGCGCCAGCAGCCAAGCGACGGTTGGGGGGCGCCTGGAAAAACTGTTTTTT.

The chain recombines TRBV6-4 with TRBJ1-4; D unresolved. Trimming took off 3 bases at V and 0 bases at J, with 11 bases between the two ends. Germline V gene data show CDR1 as MRHNA and CDR2 as SNTAGT. The CDR3 length is 16 residues. DNA for the CDR3: TGTGCCAGCAGTGAAATAGAGGCCGCAACTAATGAAAAACTGTTTTTT. Translation: CASSEIEAATNEKLFF.

This clone was seen only a few times. This rearrangement joins TRBV6-2 or TRBV6-3 to TRBJ1-1; no clear D. The V gene's germline CDR1 is MNHEY and CDR2 SVGEGT. There are 13 residues in the CDR3. The V end was cut by 4 bases, the J end by 7 bases, with 13 bases between. CDR3 residues: CASSSQLAGEAFF. CDR3 nucleotide sequence: TGTGCCAGCAGTTCTCAGCTCGCGGGTGAAGCTTTCTTT.

The chain links TRBV28 to TRBJ1-5; D is possibly TRBD1 (6 bases). The CDR3 is made up of 15 amino acids. Germline CDR1 MDHEN, CDR2 SYDVKM. V lost 6 bases and J 1 base, leaving 13 bases between the germline ends. The CDR3 DNA is TGTGCCAGCAGCTTCGGAGGGGGGAGCAATCAGCCCCAGCATTTT. It translates to CASSFGGGSNQPQHF. The variable domain in full, completed from reference TRBV28 and TRBJ1-5, reads DVKVTQSSRYLVKRTGEKVFLECVQDMDHENMFWYRQDPGLGLRLIYFSYDVKMKEKGDIPEGYSVSREKKERFSLILESASTNQTSMYLCASSFGGGSNQPQHFGDGTRLSIL.

The genes are TRBV7-9 and TRBJ1-1; D is ambiguous. With 4 bases removed from V and 3 bases from J, the gap between germline ends came to 9 bases. CDR3 length: 13 amino acids. Germline V gene lookup returns CDR1 SEHNR and CDR2 FQNEAQ (reference sequence). For the CDR3, the DNA is TGTGCCAGCAGCTATATAGAGGACACTGAAGCTTTCTTT. Its protein product is CASSYIEDTEAFF.